This entry features one TCR beta chain sequence. CDR1 and CDR2 from the germline V gene are MNHEY and SVGAGI. The V end was cut by 7 bases, the J end by 0 bases, with 10 bases between. The CDR3 runs 15 residues. This entry comes from a study of blood T cell repertoires in COVID-19. Here immunoSEQ multiplex PCR was the method, and the copy in TCRdb shows in-frame clones only, minus some. The sample lists 250,000 to 300,000 clones; about 68% were seen once. Material: peripheral blood. V and J are TRBV6-5 and TRBJ2-6; perhaps TRBD1 as D (6 bases). The sequence was obtained from a woman of 80 years or more with acute or convalescent COVID-19. The CDR3 DNA reads as TGTGCCAGCACAGGACAGCACTCTGGGGCCAACGTCCTGACTTTC. Protein product: CASTGQHSGANVLTF.